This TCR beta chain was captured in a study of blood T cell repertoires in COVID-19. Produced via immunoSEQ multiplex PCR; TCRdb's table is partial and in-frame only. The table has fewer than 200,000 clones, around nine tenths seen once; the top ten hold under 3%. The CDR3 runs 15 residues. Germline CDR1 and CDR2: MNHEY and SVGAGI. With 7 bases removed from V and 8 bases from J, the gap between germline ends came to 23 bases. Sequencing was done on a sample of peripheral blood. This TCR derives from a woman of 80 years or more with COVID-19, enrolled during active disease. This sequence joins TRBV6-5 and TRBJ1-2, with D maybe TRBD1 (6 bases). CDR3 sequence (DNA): TGTGCCAGCACCCCCAGACAGGTGTGGACCTACGGCTACACCTTC. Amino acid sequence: CASTPRQVWTYGYTF.